Below are 5 T cell receptor beta chains sequenced from a single sample in a study of T cells in Graves' hyperthyroidism and ophthalmopathy (dated by TCRdb to 2018 to 2020). The protocol used for the library was multiplex PCR. Sequencing was performed on an Illumina HiSeq 2000. Amplification of TCR beta CDR3 regions was carried out from RNA transcripts. The first round of RT-PCR for the TCR CDR3 was performed with the HTBI primer set and the Qiagen OneStep RT-PCR kit. TCRdb itself trimmed the public reads at Q25 with fastp, ran MiXCR and retained productive beta chains. Entries are consolidated by CDR3 protein sequence, retaining the most common genes and DNA. A total of about 500,000 distinct CDR3 sequences appear in this sample, about 16% of them only once. Of the sample, approximately 32% falls within the top ten clones. The sequencing sample was made of blood. The receptors originated from a woman aged 25 to 39 with Graves' ophthalmopathy.

The chain employs TRBV24-1 and TRBJ2-7; D uncertain. The germline V gene encodes CDR1 KGHDR and CDR2 SFDVKD. Between the trimmed V and J ends, which lost 1 base and 7 bases, there was a span of 7 bases. The CDR3 runs 12 residues. CDR3 residues: CATSDFRGEQYF. Written as DNA, the CDR3 is TGTGCCACCAGTGATTTCCGTGGTGAGCAGTACTTC.

V and J are TRBV27 and TRBJ2-7; D perhaps matches TRBD1 (6 bases). Trimming took off 5 bases at V and 3 bases at J, with 17 bases between the two ends. The CDR3 contains 15 residues. Germline V gene lookup returns CDR1 MNHEY and CDR2 SMNVEV (reference sequence). The CDR3 here is CASSPEQGFLYEQYF. The CDR3 nucleotides are TGTGCCAGCAGTCCCGAACAGGGTTTCCTCTACGAGCAGTACTTC.

The rearrangement uses TRBV27 and TRBJ1-5; D uncertain. The ends were cut back, 3 bases at V and 3 bases at J, with 9 bases in the middle. Germline CDR1 and CDR2: MNHEY and SMNVEV (reference sequence). The CDR3 sequence is 14 residues long. The CDR3 nucleotides read TGTGCCAGCAGTTTTAGGGAGGCCAATCAGCCCCAGCATTTT. Protein product: CASSFREANQPQHF.

The chain employs TRBV4-2 and TRBJ1-1; D unresolved. V lost 0 bases and J 1 base, leaving 6 bases between the germline ends. The V gene's germline CDR1 is LGHNA and CDR2 YNFKEQ. CDR3 length: 14 amino acids. In nucleotides, the CDR3 is TGTGCCAGCAGCCAAGATCAAGGGAACACTGAAGCTTTCTTT. Translating it yields CASSQDQGNTEAFF.

This clonotype was seen ten or more times. Here the CDR3 DNA reads TGTGCTAGTGGTGACGATTATGGGGACACTGAAGCTTTCTTT. Protein sequence: CASGDDYGDTEAFF. The chain carries TRBV12-5 and TRBJ1-1; D call uncertain. The germline V gene encodes CDR1 LGHNT and CDR2 FRNRAP. This CDR3 region has 14 residues. V shed 5 bases and J shed 3 bases, with 13 bases lying between them.